This is a list of T cell receptor beta chains from one sample in a study of blood T cell repertoires in COVID-19. Sequencing was performed with immunoSEQ multiplex PCR; in TCRdb, only in-frame clones are kept and a portion is missing. The data contain 160,000 or so clones, approximately 79% of them singletons. Sequencing was performed on peripheral blood. These receptors all come from a woman older than 75 with acute or convalescent COVID-19. The CDR3 runs from the conserved cysteine through the conserved F or W. A D gene is named only where the DNA matches it firmly. Some rows have no size entry. The others give once, few or many, or a class for an expanded clone.

TRBJ2-7 | - | - | TRBV2 | CASFYSQASLSYEQYF | TGTGCCAGCTTTTACAGCCAAGCTAGCCTGTCCTACGAGCAGTACTTC
TRBJ2-3 | - | - | TRBV5-1 | CASSLVRASDTQYF | TGCGCCAGCAGCTTGGTGCGGGCTTCAGATACGCAGTATTTT
TRBJ2-5 | - | TRBD2 | TRBV19 | CASSTTGGARSQYF | TGTGCCAGTAGTACAACCGGGGGGGCAAGGTCCCAGTACTTC
TRBJ1-3 | once | TRBD1 | TRBV6-6 | CASSYRQGDTIYF | TGTGCCAGCAGTTACAGGCAGGGGGACACCATATATTTT
TRBJ1-2 | - | TRBD1 | TRBV12-3/TRBV12-4 | CASSLDRVGYTF | TGTGCCAGCAGTTTGGACAGGGTCGGCTACACCTTC
TRBJ2-1 | - | TRBD2 | TRBV7-6 | CASSLAGTSNEQFF | TGTGCCAGCAGCTTAGCTGGGACTAGTAATGAGCAGTTCTTC
TRBJ2-3 | - | TRBD2 | TRBV3-1/TRBV3-2 | CASSPKCPTSGGARGRDTQYF | TGTGCCAGCAGCCCAAAATGTCCGACTAGCGGGGGGGCCCGGGGCAGAGATACGCAGTATTTT
TRBJ2-1 | - | TRBD2 | TRBV15 | CATSRGTRAGGQSEQFF | TGTGCCACCAGCAGAGGGACGCGTGCGGGGGGGCAGTCTGAGCAGTTCTTC
TRBJ2-2 | - | - | TRBV19 | CASSTPGRGTGELFF | TGTGCCAGTAGTACACCAGGGCGGGGCACCGGGGAGCTGTTTTTT
TRBJ2-7 | - | - | TRBV4-1 | CASSLLVFSRRGSYEQYF | TGCGCCAGCAGCCTCCTGGTTTTTTCACGACGAGGTTCCTACGAGCAGTACTTC
TRBJ1-6 | once | - | TRBV7-9 | CASSPTTGISPLHF | TGTGCCAGCAGCCCCACAACAGGGATTTCACCCCTCCACTTT
TRBJ2-5 | - | - | TRBV6-6 | CASSTLADQGETQYF | TGTGCCAGCAGCACACTAGCCGATCAGGGAGAGACCCAGTACTTC
TRBJ1-1 | - | TRBD1 | TRBV19 | CASRGTGDTEAFF | TGTGCCAGTAGAGGGACAGGGGACACTGAAGCCTTCTTT
TRBJ2-4 | - | - | TRBV9 | CASSVGRLAKNIQYF | TGTGCCAGCAGCGTAGGGAGACTAGCCAAAAACATTCAGTACTTC
TRBJ1-2 | few | TRBD1 | TRBV5-1 | CASSLGRRDREGYGYTF | TGCGCCAGCAGCTTGGGCCGGCGGGACAGGGAGGGGTATGGCTACACCTTC
TRBJ2-2 | once | - | TRBV6-5 | CASNVQGSTGELFF | TGTGCCAGCAACGTCCAGGGCAGCACCGGGGAGCTGTTTTTT
TRBJ2-7 | - | - | TRBV11-2 | CASSLLGRTYYEQYF | TGTGCCAGCAGCTTACTCGGCAGGACTTACTACGAGCAGTACTTC
TRBJ2-7 | - | TRBD2 | TRBV3-1/TRBV3-2 | CASSRTSGGVFEQYF | TGTGCCAGCAGCCGAACTAGCGGGGGGGTCTTCGAGCAGTACTTC
TRBJ1-6 | - | TRBD1 | TRBV2 | CASNGQGVSPLHF | TGTGCCAGCAACGGACAGGGGGTTTCACCCCTCCACTTT
TRBJ1-3 | - | - | TRBV6-5 | CASSYSRDTSGNTIYF | TGTGCCAGCAGTTATTCTCGGGACACCTCTGGAAACACCATATATTTT
TRBJ2-1 | - | TRBD2 | TRBV11-2 | CASSSLAGGDNEQFF | TGTGCCAGCAGCTCTCTAGCGGGAGGGGACAATGAGCAGTTCTTC
TRBJ2-2 | - | TRBD2 | TRBV3-1/TRBV3-2 | CASRGTSRDTGELFF | TGTGCCAGCAGAGGGACTAGCCGTGACACCGGGGAGCTGTTTTTT
TRBJ1-2 | - | - | TRBV18 | CASSPYIQRINYGYTF | TGTGCCAGCTCACCATACATTCAACGAATTAACTATGGCTACACCTTC
TRBJ1-2 | - | - | TRBV29-1 | CSVQLFGTINYGYTF | TGCAGCGTTCAGCTCTTCGGGACAATTAACTATGGCTACACCTTC
TRBJ2-7 | - | - | TRBV11-2 | CASRPGVSYEQYF | TGTGCCAGCCGGCCCGGGGTCTCCTACGAGCAGTACTTC
TRBJ2-7 | - | TRBD2 | TRBV19 | CASSSEGGGAEQYF | TGTGCCAGTAGCTCCGAAGGCGGGGGGGCCGAGCAGTACTTC
TRBJ2-2 | - | TRBD1 | TRBV11-3 | CASSFSGTGGITGELFF | TGTGCCAGCAGCTTCTCCGGGACAGGGGGGATCACCGGGGAGCTGTTTTTT
TRBJ2-6 | - | - | TRBV3-1/TRBV3-2 | CASSPNGANVLTF | TGTGCCAGCAGCCCCAATGGGGCCAACGTCCTGACTTTC
TRBJ2-7 | - | - | TRBV27 | CASSSFGPLYEQYF | TGTGCCAGCAGTTCCTTTGGGCCCCTCTACGAGCAGTACTTC
TRBJ1-5 | - | - | TRBV19 | CASDWGGQPQHF | TGTGCCAGTGACTGGGGCGGACAGCCCCAGCATTTT
TRBJ2-3 | - | - | TRBV18 | CASSPTPDTQYF | TGTGCCAGCTCACCAACTCCAGATACGCAGTATTTT
TRBJ1-2 | - | - | TRBV10-3 | CAISGTDGYTF | TGTGCCATCAGTGGGACAGATGGCTACACCTTC
TRBJ1-4 | - | - | TRBV19 | CASSTLTRGTNEKLFF | TGTGCCAGTAGTACTTTGACCCGAGGGACTAATGAAAAACTGTTTTTT
TRBJ2-7 | few | - | TRBV29-1 | CSVRLVGAYEQYF | TGCAGCGTTAGACTAGTAGGGGCCTACGAGCAGTACTTC
TRBJ2-6 | - | - | TRBV7-9 | CASSPLSGKPGANVLTF | TGTGCCAGCAGCCCGCTTTCAGGGAAACCTGGGGCCAACGTCCTGACTTTC
TRBJ2-7 | - | TRBD1 | TRBV3-1/TRBV3-2 | CASSPTGDLEQYF | TGTGCCAGCAGCCCTACAGGGGACCTCGAGCAGTACTTC
TRBJ2-4 | - | - | TRBV30 | CAWSVLLAKNIQYF | TGTGCCTGGAGTGTTCTCCTAGCCAAAAACATTCAGTACTTC
TRBJ1-5 | - | - | TRBV28 | CASSWGADQPQHF | TGTGCCAGCAGTTGGGGAGCGGATCAGCCCCAGCATTTT
TRBJ1-6 | - | - | TRBV6-5 | CASSYSTRVRNSPLHF | TGTGCCAGCAGTTACTCGACCAGGGTACGGAATTCACCCCTCCACTTT
TRBJ2-5 | - | - | TRBV1 | CTSSLPSGDQETQYF | TGCACCAGCAGCCTCCCTAGCGGAGACCAAGAGACCCAGTACTTC
TRBJ1-1 | - | - | TRBV20-1 | CSARVGPEAFF | TGCAGTGCTAGGGTGGGCCCTGAAGCTTTCTTT
TRBJ2-1 | - | - | TRBV5-6 | CASSPRGGGTYNEQFF | TGTGCCAGCAGCCCCCGCGGAGGAGGCACCTACAATGAGCAGTTCTTC
TRBJ2-3 | - | - | TRBV3-1/TRBV3-2 | CASSQGLVADTQYF | TGTGCCAGCAGCCAAGGACTAGTGGCAGATACGCAGTATTTT
TRBJ2-1 | once | TRBD2 | TRBV28 | CASSISGRMGDEQFF | TGTGCCAGCAGTATAAGCGGGAGGATGGGTGATGAGCAGTTCTTC
TRBJ2-1 | - | TRBD1 | TRBV19 | CASSIRGRDGNEQFF | TGTGCCAGTAGTATCAGGGGGCGCGATGGGAATGAGCAGTTCTTC
TRBJ1-2 | - | - | TRBV5-5 | CASSLNVVVYGYTF | TGTGCCAGCAGCTTAAACGTAGTAGTCTATGGCTACACCTTC
TRBJ2-7 | - | - | TRBV9 | CASSVSGRSYEQYF | TGTGCCAGCAGCGTTTCCGGGAGAAGCTACGAGCAGTACTTC
TRBJ2-2 | few | - | TRBV27 | CASSFPGADTGELFF | TGTGCCAGCAGTTTCCCAGGGGCGGACACCGGGGAGCTGTTTTTT
TRBJ2-7 | - | - | TRBV5-4 | CASSFASGLPYLEQYF | TGTGCCAGCAGCTTCGCGTCGGGACTCCCGTACCTGGAGCAGTACTTC
TRBJ2-3 | few | - | TRBV11-2 | CASSLEGSSTDTQYF | TGTGCCAGCAGCTTAGAGGGGAGTAGCACAGATACGCAGTATTTT
TRBJ2-1 | - | TRBD2 | TRBV10-3 | CATLADNEQFF | TGTGCCACTCTAGCGGACAATGAGCAGTTCTTC